The T cell receptor beta chain described here comes from a study of T cell responses to AZD1222 COVID-19 vaccine. Study in general: Second doses that came at about 4 or about 12 weeks were put together. Overall study results and limits: Spike-specific TCR depth and breadth grew after two AZD1222 doses. Only a handful of AZD1222 recipients were seropositive at baseline.

Germline CDR1 and CDR2: GTSNPN and SVGIG (reference sequence). The CDR3 extends over 14 amino acids. V was clipped by 3 bases and J by 7 bases, with 18 bases between them. Using immunoSEQ multiplex PCR, the repertoire was profiled, and TCRdb retains in-frame clones only, with some absent. The table has under 150,000 clones, approximately 94% seen once. This clone was found once. Its antigen is as yet unknown. Specimen: peripheral blood, collected on day 0 of AZD1222 vaccination. The chain uses TRBV30 and TRBJ1-2; no firm D call. This clonotype originated in an adult in good health. The CDR3 DNA is TGTGCCTGGAGCCCCGGGTCCCACCAAGTTGGCTACACCTTC. Translating gives CAWSPGSHQVGYTF.